These 19 T cell receptor beta chains came from one sample sequenced in a study of blood T cell repertoires in COVID-19 (dated by TCRdb to 2018 to 2021). Library preparation used the immunoSEQ multiplex PCR assay. As stored in TCRdb, this immuneACCESS dataset retains in-frame rearrangements with V and J assigned. A fraction of the clones does not appear; measured against another copy, unresolved V genes explain less than half of the discrepancy, and the remainder lacks a known reason. This sample comprises 250,000 to 300,000 clones, approximately 91% of them detected only once. The top ten constitute approximately 1.2% of the sample. Sequenced: PBMCs or T cells enriched from blood (not recorded which). The receptors here all came from a human donor in a cohort exposed to, infected with or recovered from COVID-19 (not recorded which). The donor label of this sample is uncertain.

A few counts support this clone. This chain joins TRBV12-3 or TRBV12-4 and TRBJ1-4; 8 bases are a match to TRBD1. This CDR3 spans 12 amino acids. With V trimmed by 7 bases and J by 7 bases, 2 bases remained unmatched. The chain's CDR3 is CASTGQGEKLFF. The CDR3 bases are TGTGCCAGCACCGGACAGGGTGAAAAACTGTTTTTT.

V is TRBV4-2 and J is TRBJ1-4, with 10 bases matching TRBD1. In germline, CDR1 is LGHNA, CDR2 YNFKEQ. The CDR3 totals 16 residues. V lost 0 bases, J lost 5 bases, and 3 bases stayed unmatched. The CDR3 bases are TGTGCCAGCAGCCAAGATCCGGGACAGGGGAATGAAAAACTGTTTTTT. Its protein product is CASSQDPGQGNEKLFF.

In this sample, this clone turned up once. The chain couples TRBV6-1 to TRBJ1-2, with D tentatively TRBD1 (5 bases). In germline, CDR1 is MNHNS, CDR2 SASEGT. This CDR3 contains 15 residues. The germline V and J ends were trimmed by 3 bases and 5 bases, with 16 bases remaining between them. The CDR3 region has the DNA TGTGCCAGCAGTGAGGGTAGGGGTCGGGGGTATGGCTACACCTTC. Its protein is CASSEGRGRGYGYTF.

J is TRBJ1-2 and V is TRBV7-9, with TRBD1 matching 9 bases. The CDR3 is made up of 16 amino acids. Trimming removed 4 bases from V and 6 bases from J; junction bases left unmatched: 12. Per the germline V gene, CDR1 is SEHNR and CDR2 is FQNEAQ (reference sequence). CDR3 sequence (DNA): TGTGCCAGCAGCTGGCTCAGGACAGGGGAGGGCAATGGCTACACCTTC. Translating gives CASSWLRTGEGNGYTF.

The sample holds one count of this clone. The V and J genes are TRBV18 and TRBJ1-6; D call uncertain. There are 15 residues in the CDR3. The V and J ends lost 1 base and 11 bases respectively, with 15 bases between them. The germline V gene has CDR1 KGHSH and CDR2 LQKENI. For the CDR3, the DNA is TGTGCCAGCTCACCACGAGGAACGAATTCGCCACCCCTCCACTTT. It encodes CASSPRGTNSPPLHF.

The CDR3 loop reads CASSYDGTYEQYF. The CDR3 nucleotides are TGTGCCAGCAGTTACGACGGGACCTACGAGCAGTACTTC. V is TRBV6-5 and J is TRBJ2-7; D is possibly TRBD2 (5 bases). CDR3 length: 13 amino acids. Trimming took off 2 bases at V and 2 bases at J, with 7 bases between the two ends. Germline CDR1 and CDR2: MNHEY and SVGAGI.

The J gene is TRBJ2-5, the V gene TRBV5-4; 9 positions match TRBD2. Germline CDR1 is SGHNT and CDR2 is YYREEE (reference sequence). Trimming at V came to 4 bases and at J to 5 bases, leaving 3 bases not matched to a gene. The CDR3 loop spans 13 amino acids. For the CDR3, the DNA is TGTGCCAGCAGCCGGACTAGCGAGGAGACCCAGTACTTC. Its translation is CASSRTSEETQYF.

V gene TRBV19 combines with J gene TRBJ1-2, with 10 bases matching TRBD1. Germline CDR1 is LNHDA and CDR2 is SQIVND (reference sequence). The junction had 9 bases not matched to a gene; V was cut back by 5 bases and J by 3 bases. This CDR3 contains 16 residues. In DNA form, the CDR3 reads TGTGCCAGTAGTCGAACGGGACAGGGGTTGTACTATGGCTACACCTTC. Protein: CASSRTGQGLYYGYTF. The variable domain in full, completed from reference TRBV19 and TRBJ1-2, reads DGGITQSPKYLFRKEGQNVTLSCEQNLNHDAMYWYRQDPGQGLRLIYYSQIVNDFQKGDIAEGYSVSREKKESFPLTVTSAQKNPTAFYLCASSRTGQGLYYGYTFGSGTRLTVV.

This chain connects TRBV5-1 to TRBJ1-1; D remains unclear. Trimming removed 5 bases from V and 1 base from J, with 18 bases in between. Looked up from germline, CDR1 is SGHRS and CDR2 is YFSETQ. The CDR3 contains 16 residues. The CDR3 DNA reads as TGCGCCAGCAGGGAAACGTCCCGACTGCGGAACACTGAAGCTTTCTTT. This gives the protein CASRETSRLRNTEAFF.

V is TRBV2 and J is TRBJ1-2, with a weak D call TRBD1 (6 bases). The CDR3 extends over 14 amino acids. Trimming removed 4 bases from V and 4 bases from J, with 13 bases in between. The germline gives CDR1 SNHLY, CDR2 FYNNEI. CDR3 DNA sequence: TGTGCCAGCAGTGCGGAGGAAGGGGGCTATGGCTACACCTTC. This encodes CASSAEEGGYGYTF. The variable domain in full, with the rest retrieved from reference TRBV2 and TRBJ1-2, is EPEVTQTPSHQVTQMGQEVILRCVPISNHLYFYWYRQILGQKVEFLVSFYNNEISEKSEIFDDQFSVERPDGSNFTLKIRSTKLEDSAMYFCASSAEEGGYGYTFGSGTRLTVV.

The J gene is TRBJ2-7, the V gene TRBV14; TRBD2 agrees at 9 bases. CDR1 is SGHDN and CDR2 is FVKESK in the germline V gene. The CDR3 is 14 residues long. The trim removed 3 bases at V and 3 bases at J, leaving 3 bases unmatched. CDR3 in DNA: TGTGCCAGCAGCCAGATAGCGGGGGACTACGAGCAGTACTTC. Its protein product is CASSQIAGDYEQYF.

The chain couples TRBV27 to TRBJ2-1; 7 nucleotides align to TRBD2. Looked up from germline, CDR1 is MNHEY and CDR2 is SMNVEV (reference sequence). V shed 8 bases and J 9 bases; nucleotides not matched to a gene: 16. The CDR3 runs 15 residues. The CDR3 sequence is CASSPLGEGLGEQFF. CDR3 bases: TGTGCCAGCTCCCCCTTGGGGGAGGGTTTGGGTGAGCAGTTCTTC.

J is TRBJ2-7 and V is TRBV7-9; the match to TRBD2 covers 14 bases. Germline-derived CDR1 and CDR2 are SEHNR and FQNEAQ (reference sequence). J was trimmed by 4 bases and V by 1 base; bases with no gene match: 3. The CDR3 is 16 amino acids. The CDR3 DNA reads TGTGCCAGCAGCTTAGTGGGACTAGCGGGGGAATACGAGCAGTACTTC. Translated, it gives CASSLVGLAGEYEQYF.

The chain combines TRBV2 with TRBJ1-1; D is unclear. V was clipped by 6 bases and J by 5 bases, with 16 bases between them. The CDR3 is made up of 14 amino acids. Per germline, CDR1 SNHLY and CDR2 FYNNEI. The CDR3 is CASSGTSRGTEAFF. The CDR3 DNA reads as TGTGCCAGCAGCGGCACTTCCCGAGGGACTGAAGCTTTCTTT.

The chain uses TRBV18 and TRBJ1-1, with D unresolved. This CDR3 is 13 amino acids long. Looked up from germline, CDR1 is KGHSH and CDR2 is LQKENI. V was pared by 2 bases and J by 5 bases, with 9 bases between. DNA for the CDR3: TGTGCCAGCTCACCAGTTGAGGATACTGAAGCTTTCTTT. It codes for CASSPVEDTEAFF.

The J gene is TRBJ1-2, the V gene TRBV19; D is ambiguous. V lost 9 bases, J lost 4 bases, and 9 bases lay in between. CDR1 and CDR2 (germline): LNHDA, SQIVND (reference sequence). The CDR3 contains 11 residues. This CDR3 reads CASGVPYGYTF. The CDR3 nucleotides read TGTGCCAGCGGGGTGCCCTATGGCTACACCTTC.

The sample holds a few counts of this clone. A read error may account for a junction end that differs from germline. The V and J genes are TRBV27 and TRBJ1-1; tentative D call: TRBD1 (5 bases). Germline values: CDR1 MNHEY, CDR2 SMNVEV (reference sequence). This CDR3 contains 15 residues. CDR3 nucleotide sequence: TGTGCCAGCAGTCTATCGGGACTATCCTCGACTGAAGCTTTCTTT. Amino acid sequence: CASSLSGLSSTEAFF.

This clone was recorded only once. The rearrangement links TRBV19 to TRBJ2-7; maybe TRBD1 (6 bases). CDR1 is LNHDA and CDR2 is SQIVND in the germline V gene (reference sequence). V was pared by 6 bases and J by 5 bases, with 14 bases between. The CDR3 is 13 amino acids. In DNA form, the CDR3 reads TGTGCCAGTAGCCCGCAGGGGATTCACGAGCAGTACTTC. It encodes CASSPQGIHEQYF.

This chain's CDR3 is CAWRTGSSYEQYF. Here the CDR3 DNA reads TGTGCCTGGAGGACAGGGAGCTCCTACGAGCAGTACTTC. The V gene is TRBV30, the J gene TRBJ2-7; 7 bases match TRBD1. Germline loops: CDR1 GTSNPN, CDR2 SVGIG (reference sequence). After removal of 3 bases from V and 0 bases from J, the junction contained 2 bases not matched to a gene. This CDR3 is 13 amino acids long.